This entry lists 30 T cell receptor beta chains sequenced from one sample in a study of blood T cell repertoires in COVID-19. The repertoire was sequenced with immunoSEQ multiplex PCR; TCRdb's copy has only in-frame clones and lacks some. The sample has under 200,000 clones; about 83% are singletons. Material: peripheral blood. The receptors originated from a woman aged 70-85 years with COVID-19, enrolled during active disease.

This sequence joins TRBV2 and TRBJ1-4; no clear D. Germline CDR1 SNHLY, CDR2 FYNNEI. V gave up 4 bases and J gave up 7 bases, with 16 bases separating them. CDR3 size: 15 residues. CDR3 in amino acids: CASSGSTRALEKLFF. CDR3 nucleotide sequence: TGTGCCAGCAGTGGGTCGACTAGAGCACTTGAAAAACTGTTTTTT.

The V call is TRBV11-3, the J call TRBJ2-2; 7 positions match TRBD1. The germline gives CDR1 SGHNT, CDR2 YENEEA. The junction had 2 bases not matched to a gene; V was cut back by 1 base and J by 6 bases. CDR3 length: 14 amino acids. The CDR3 here is CASSLGQGAGELFF. DNA for the CDR3: TGTGCCAGCAGCTTAGGACAGGGAGCCGGGGAGCTGTTTTTT.

CDR3 in DNA: TGCAGTGCTAGTTCCGCGCGCCACAATGAGCAGTTCTTC. It is translated as CSASSARHNEQFF. The rearrangement links TRBV20-1 to TRBJ2-1; the D is unclear. This CDR3 contains 13 residues. Trimming shortened V by 3 bases and J by 5 bases, and 11 bases separated the two germline ends. The V gene's germline CDR1 is DFQATT and CDR2 SNEGSKA (reference sequence).

This chain joins TRBV19 and TRBJ1-1; the match to TRBD1 covers 9 bases. There are 19 residues in the CDR3. The V gene's germline CDR1 is LNHDA and CDR2 SQIVND (reference sequence). J gave up 4 bases and V 5 bases, and 20 bases lay outside the gene matches. CDR3 residues: CASSPPLGQGRDQGTEAFF. In DNA form, the CDR3 reads TGTGCCAGTAGTCCACCTCTGGGACAGGGAAGAGACCAAGGCACTGAAGCTTTCTTT.

The chain carries TRBV30 and TRBJ1-4; D uncertain. Trimming pared 1 base from V and 7 bases from J, leaving 16 bases between. The CDR3 runs to 15 residues. Germline CDR1 and CDR2: GTSNPN and SVGIG (reference sequence). The CDR3 loop is CAWSGTSGEGEKLFF. The CDR3 DNA sequence: TGTGCCTGGAGTGGAACGTCCGGGGAGGGTGAAAAACTGTTTTTT. Together with reference TRBV30 and TRBJ1-4, the CDR3 gives the full variable domain: SQTIHQWPATLVQPVGSPLSLECTVEGTSNPNLYWYRQAAGRGLQLLFYSVGIGQISSEVPQNLSASRPQDRQFILSSKKLLLSDSGFYLCAWSGTSGEGEKLFFGSGTQLSVL.

The V gene is TRBV5-5, the J gene TRBJ1-3, with D perhaps matching TRBD1 (5 bases). CDR3 size: 16 residues. The ends were cut back, 4 bases at V and 0 bases at J, with 14 bases in the middle. Germline lookup yields CDR1 SGHKS and CDR2 YYEKEE (reference sequence). The CDR3 DNA is TGTGCCAGCAGCACTTCGGACACGTCCTCTGGAAACACCATATATTTT. Its protein product is CASSTSDTSSGNTIYF.

The chain joins TRBV7-3 to TRBJ1-6; D gene unclear. V was trimmed by 3 bases and J by 5 bases, leaving 8 bases between them. Germline CDR1 SGHTA, CDR2 FQGTGA. The CDR3 loop spans 14 amino acids. DNA for the CDR3: TGTGCCAGCAGCTTCGGGAGAAATAATTCACCCCTCCACTTT. Encoded protein: CASSFGRNNSPLHF.

The chain is built from TRBV7-9 and TRBJ1-3; 7 nucleotides line up with TRBD1. This CDR3 spans 17 amino acids. The germline gives CDR1 SEHNR, CDR2 FQNEAQ (reference sequence). V lost 1 base and J lost 0; bases outside the gene matches: 6. CDR3 region: CASSLGLGTVSGNTIYF. CDR3 sequence (DNA): TGTGCCAGCAGCTTAGGCCTCGGGACAGTCTCTGGAAACACCATATATTTT.

The rearrangement links TRBV6-5 to TRBJ1-3; D remains unclear. CDR1 and CDR2 from the germline V gene are MNHEY and SVGAGI. The ends were cut back, 6 bases at V and 5 bases at J, with 17 bases in the middle. There are 15 residues in the CDR3. This chain's CDR3 is CASRSPTTRRNTIYF. The DNA for the CDR3 is TGTGCCAGCAGATCCCCGACGACAAGGCGAAACACCATATATTTT.

This chain joins TRBV7-9 and TRBJ1-2, with TRBD1 matching over 11 bases. CDR3 length: 15 residues. From germline, CDR1 is SEHNR and CDR2 FQNEAQ (reference sequence). Germline trimming cut 0 bases from V and 8 bases from J; bases unmatched to any gene: 5. CDR3 sequence (DNA): TGTGCCAGCAGCTTAGCAGGACAGGGGGCGGAAGGCTACACCTTC. It translates to CASSLAGQGAEGYTF.

This chain joins TRBV7-2 and TRBJ1-1; maybe TRBD1 (6 bases). V was trimmed by 2 bases and J by 3 bases, leaving 13 bases between them. The CDR3 is 15 residues long. Germline assignment: CDR1 SGHTA and CDR2 FQGNSA. Written as DNA, the CDR3 is TGTGCCAGCAGCTTATTTAGGACAGTAGACACTGAAGCTTTCTTT. Protein product: CASSLFRTVDTEAFF.

V gene TRBV5-1 combines with J gene TRBJ2-7; 7 bases align to TRBD1. V shed 1 base and J 3 bases; nucleotides not matched to a gene: 4. There are 14 residues in the CDR3. From germline, CDR1 is SGHRS and CDR2 YFSETQ. The CDR3 loop is CASSLRQGGYEQYF. CDR3 DNA: TGCGCCAGCAGCTTGCGACAGGGCGGCTACGAGCAGTACTTC.

The chain uses TRBV5-1 and TRBJ1-4; no firm D call. The CDR3 length is 13 residues. Deletions cut 0 bases from V and 8 bases from J, with 8 bases between. The germline V gene has CDR1 SGHRS and CDR2 YFSETQ. Here the CDR3 reads CASSLGAGEKLFF. The CDR3 bases are TGCGCCAGCAGCTTGGGGGCGGGGGAAAAACTGTTTTTT.

The gene calls are TRBV3-1 (or the pseudogene TRBV3-2) and TRBJ2-7; 7 bases line up with TRBD1. The CDR3 loop spans 19 amino acids. Germline CDR1 reads LGHDT; CDR2 reads YNNKEL (reference sequence). V was pared by 2 bases and J by 0 bases, with 16 bases of the junction left unmatched. CDR3 amino acids: CASSQKLTGWQVPSYEQYF. The DNA for the CDR3 is TGTGCCAGCAGCCAAAAACTGACAGGGTGGCAGGTACCCTCCTACGAGCAGTACTTC.

The V call is TRBV5-1, the J call TRBJ1-4; the match to TRBD1 covers 7 bases. V dropped 3 bases and J dropped 4; count of bases not matched to a gene: 6. Looked up from germline, CDR1 is SGHRS and CDR2 is YFSETQ. The CDR3 runs to 15 residues. CDR3 protein: CASSYTGVNNEKLFF. For the CDR3, the DNA is TGCGCCAGCAGCTACACAGGGGTTAATAATGAAAAACTGTTTTTT.

V gene TRBV6-5 combines with J gene TRBJ2-7; 9 nucleotides agree with TRBD1. J lost 5 bases, V lost 5 bases, and 10 bases had no gene match. Germline V gene sequence: CDR1 MNHEY, CDR2 SVGAGI. CDR3 size: 15 residues. Here the CDR3 DNA reads TGTGCCAGCAGTAGACCGGGACAGGGTTCCCACGAGCAGTACTTC. As protein: CASSRPGQGSHEQYF.

Points on this clone: Other DNA sequences in the same sample also yield this CDR3. The chain is built from TRBV5-4 and TRBJ2-7; D possibly corresponds to TRBD2 (6 bases). The CDR3 extends over 16 amino acids. Germline V gives CDR1 SGHNT, CDR2 YYREEE (reference sequence). Deletions cut 4 bases from V and 0 bases from J, with 17 bases between. CDR3 sequence (DNA): TGTGCCAGCAGCGGGGAGAGCGGAGGGCTCTCCTACGAGCAGTACTTC. Its translation is CASSGESGGLSYEQYF.

The rearrangement uses TRBV27 and TRBJ1-1; 7 nucleotides agree with TRBD1. The CDR3 spans 15 residues. The V segment lost 5 bases and the J segment 1 base; nucleotides outside the gene matches: 7. Looked up from germline, CDR1 is MNHEY and CDR2 is SMNVEV (reference sequence). CDR3: CASSTPDRWNTEAFF. CDR3 nucleotide sequence: TGTGCCAGCAGTACCCCGGACAGGTGGAACACTGAAGCTTTCTTT.

This clone was counted once. The V gene is TRBV15, the J gene TRBJ2-7, with D tentatively TRBD2 (5 bases). The germline gives CDR1 LNHNV, CDR2 YYDKDF (reference sequence). The CDR3 runs 14 residues. With 0 bases removed from V and 4 bases from J, the gap between germline ends came to 10 bases. CDR3 bases: TGTGCCACCAGCAGAGACGGGGTTAGTTACGAGCAGTACTTC. As protein: CATSRDGVSYEQYF.

The J gene is TRBJ2-7, the V gene TRBV7-2; D possibly corresponds to TRBD1 (6 bases). This CDR3 is built from 16 residues. V was trimmed by 3 bases and J by 7 bases, leaving 22 bases between them. Germline CDR1 and CDR2: SGHTA and FQGNSA. CDR3: CASSFARTGGSGEQYF. The CDR3 DNA is TGTGCCAGCAGCTTCGCACGAACTGGGGGCTCGGGAGAGCAGTACTTC.

V and J are TRBV28 and TRBJ1-5; tentative D call: TRBD1 (6 bases). The CDR3 spans 13 residues. Trimming left V 8 bases short and J 7 bases short, with 15 bases between. The germline CDR1 and CDR2 sequences are MDHEN and SYDVKM. The CDR3 reads CASLTGTRQPQHF. CDR3 nucleotides: TGTGCCAGCCTGACAGGCACTAGACAGCCCCAGCATTTT.

This chain's CDR3 is CASENPLIQAGPFQETQYF. For the CDR3, the DNA is TGTGCCAGCGAAAATCCACTTATTCAAGCGGGGCCCTTTCAAGAGACCCAGTACTTC. The chain couples TRBV7-6 to TRBJ2-5; TRBD2 agrees at 7 bases. Germline lookup yields CDR1 SGHVS and CDR2 FNYEAQ. This CDR3 contains 19 residues. Germline trimming cut 8 bases from V and 2 bases from J; bases unmatched to any gene: 23.

The rearrangement links TRBV10-3 to TRBJ2-1; tentative D call: TRBD2 (5 bases). This CDR3 region has 15 residues. CDR1 is ENHRY and CDR2 is SYGVKD in the germline V gene. V lost 2 bases and J lost 5, with 13 bases in between. The CDR3: CAISEETKGDNEQFF. CDR3 DNA: TGTGCCATCAGTGAGGAAACAAAGGGAGACAATGAGCAGTTCTTC.

V and J are TRBV7-9 and TRBJ1-4, with D possibly being TRBD1 (5 bases). The germline V gene encodes CDR1 SEHNR and CDR2 FQNEAQ (reference sequence). The V gene lost 4 bases and the J gene lost 7 bases, with 19 bases spanning the gap. This CDR3 contains 16 residues. The CDR3 here is CASSSDIGLGVEKLFF. CDR3 bases: TGTGCCAGCAGCTCAGATATAGGACTAGGGGTTGAAAAACTGTTTTTT.

The J gene is TRBJ1-6, the V gene TRBV6-5, with 9 bases fitting TRBD1. Trimming cost V 5 bases and J 10 bases; bases outside gene matches: 9. Looked up from germline, CDR1 is MNHEY and CDR2 is SVGAGI. This CDR3 region has 15 residues. CDR3 DNA: TGTGCCAGCAGTCGTACAGGGGGCGCGGAGTCACCCCTCCACTTT. It yields the protein CASSRTGGAESPLHF.

The J gene is TRBJ1-1, the V gene TRBV7-3; TRBD1 aligns across 7 bases. The germline V gene encodes CDR1 SGHTA and CDR2 FQGTGA. CDR3 length: 14 residues. V gave up 5 bases and J gave up 6 bases; unmatched junction bases: 9. Written as DNA, the CDR3 is TGTGCCAGCAGCGCAACAGGGGTCGCCGCTGAAGCTTTCTTT. This translates into CASSATGVAAEAFF.

The V call is TRBV21-1, the J call TRBJ2-7; the table's D gene call, TRBD2, was not cross checked with the DNA. TRBV21-1 is designated a pseudogene. This CDR3 contains 16 residues. As DNA, the CDR3 is TGTGCCAGCAGCAAATATAGCCCTAGAAAGACCTACGAGCAGTACTTC. The encoded protein is CASSKYSPRKTYEQYF.

The CDR3 region is CASSYSGRGPYNEQFF. CDR3 nucleotides: TGTGCCAGCAGTTACAGTGGGCGGGGTCCCTACAATGAGCAGTTCTTC. This chain connects TRBV6-5 to TRBJ2-1, with a weak D call TRBD2 (6 bases). Per germline, CDR1 MNHEY and CDR2 SVGAGI. This CDR3 contains 16 residues. V shed 2 bases and J shed 2 bases, with 13 bases lying between them.

The V and J genes are TRBV7-2 and TRBJ1-3; D is uncertain. Germline V gene data show CDR1 as SGHTA and CDR2 as FQGNSA. Trimming took 5 bases from V and 2 from J, leaving 10 bases between them. The CDR3 is 14 amino acids. CDR3 sequence (DNA): TGTGCCAGCAGCCCCGAGGGCACTGGAAACACCATATATTTT. Translating gives CASSPEGTGNTIYF.

This rearrangement joins TRBV5-1 to TRBJ2-1; 13 nucleotides match TRBD2. CDR3 length: 14 residues. The V segment lost 0 bases and the J segment 11 bases; nucleotides outside the gene matches: 2. Germline CDR1 and CDR2: SGHRS and YFSETQ. CDR3 DNA: TGCGCCAGCAGCTTGGAACTAGCGGGGGGGCAGCAGTTCTTC. This translates into CASSLELAGGQQFF.